This T cell receptor beta chain came from a study of neurological immune-mediated disorders. TCRdb passed the 5' RACE reads through MiXCR, listing each CDR3 protein once. Seen here are about 62,000 distinct CDR3 sequences, less than 4% observed once, and the top ten hold about 2%. Trimming took 6 bases from V and 4 from J; bases not matched to a gene: 7. The germline CDR1 and CDR2 sequences are DFQATT and SNEGSKA (reference sequence). The CDR3 extends over 13 amino acids. In its sample, this clonotype was seen many times. Sample: PBMCs. This chain joins TRBV20-1 and TRBJ2-3, with 7 bases matching TRBD1. The clonotype was recovered from a woman aged 45-65 years with multiple sclerosis. The CDR3 loop is CSAQSTGSDTQYF. The DNA for the CDR3 is TGCAGTGCCCAGTCGACAGGGTCAGATACGCAGTATTTT.